The 32 T cell receptor beta chains below come from one sample, sequenced in a study of blood T cell repertoires in COVID-19. Generated by immunoSEQ multiplex PCR, the TCRdb table keeps only in-frame clones and is missing some. This table has 390,000 or so clones, 86% appearing once. Sequenced: peripheral blood. The receptors stem from a woman aged 25 to 45 with active or convalescent COVID-19.

The J gene is TRBJ1-4, the V gene TRBV6-1; the D is unclear. The CDR3 sequence is 15 residues long. Trimming pared 2 bases from V and 5 bases from J, leaving 12 bases between. Germline V gives CDR1 MNHNS, CDR2 SASEGT. This chain's CDR3 is CASSETGRSNEKLFF. DNA for the CDR3: TGTGCCAGCAGTGAAACCGGCCGGAGCAATGAAAAACTGTTTTTT.

The chain recombines TRBV12-5 with TRBJ2-1, with TRBD1 matching 7 bases. There are 14 residues in the CDR3. Germline V CDR1 and CDR2: LGHNT, FRNRAP. Losses at the gene ends were 6 bases for V and 0 bases for J; bases not matched to a gene: 2. Here the CDR3 DNA reads TGTGCTAGTGGGGGGACAGACTCCTACAATGAGCAGTTCTTC. Protein sequence: CASGGTDSYNEQFF.

In the case of this clone: The sample contains more than one DNA sequence encoding this CDR3. In DNA form, the CDR3 reads TGTGCCAGCAGTTTATCGGCGGGCGGGACTGAAGCTTTCTTT. Its protein is CASSLSAGGTEAFF. The chain couples TRBV27 to TRBJ1-1; D is unresolved. V dropped 0 bases and J dropped 5 bases, with 10 bases sitting between them. Germline-derived CDR1 and CDR2 are MNHEY and SMNVEV (reference sequence). The CDR3 covers 14 residues.

The rearrangement uses TRBV10-2 and TRBJ2-7; D may be TRBD2 (5 bases). Germline V gene lookup returns CDR1 WSHSY and CDR2 SAAADI. V lost 0 bases, J lost 3 bases, and 12 bases lay in between. There are 15 residues in the CDR3. CDR3 nucleotide sequence: TGCGCCAGCAGTGAGTCGCCGGGAATTTACTACGAGCAGTACTTC. It codes for CASSESPGIYYEQYF.

This clone was counted once. The rearrangement uses TRBV7-2 and TRBJ2-2; D is possibly TRBD2 (5 bases). V lost 1 base, J lost 3 bases, and 21 bases lay in between. The V gene's germline CDR1 is SGHTA and CDR2 FQGNSA. The CDR3 is 19 residues long. The CDR3 is CASSLGGPKRSEYTGELFF. Written as DNA, the CDR3 is TGTGCCAGCAGCTTAGGCGGGCCGAAACGTTCCGAGTACACCGGGGAGCTGTTTTTT.

This rearrangement joins TRBV6-5 to TRBJ1-2, with D possibly TRBD1 on 5 matching bases. Per germline, CDR1 MNHEY and CDR2 SVGAGI. The V end was cut by 0 bases, the J end by 1 base, with 12 bases between. The CDR3 contains 16 residues. CDR3 residues: CASSYSYRSDNYGYTF. The DNA of the CDR3 is TGTGCCAGCAGTTACTCGTACAGGAGCGATAACTATGGCTACACCTTC.

V is TRBV14 and J is TRBJ2-2, with no clear D. The CDR3 is 13 residues long. Germline CDR1 SGHDN, CDR2 FVKESK. The V end lost 4 bases, the J end lost 4 bases, and 7 bases lay between the germline ends. The CDR3, as DNA: TGTGCCAGCAGCCGCTTGGCCACCGGGGAGCTGTTTTTT. Its protein product is CASSRLATGELFF.

This rearrangement joins TRBV18 to TRBJ1-1, with D maybe TRBD1 (6 bases). The CDR3 consists of 16 residues. V lost 0 bases, J lost 4 bases, and 15 bases lay in between. Per germline, CDR1 KGHSH and CDR2 LQKENI. The CDR3 nucleotides read TGTGCCAGCTCACCACCGGGCAGGGGTGTAGGCACTGAAGCTTTCTTT. Protein sequence: CASSPPGRGVGTEAFF. Complete variable domain (other parts from reference TRBV18 and TRBJ1-1): NAGVMQNPRHLVRRRGQEARLRCSPMKGHSHVYWYRQLPEEGLKFMVYLQKENIIDESGMPKERFSAEFPKEGPSILRIQQVVRGDSAAYFCASSPPGRGVGTEAFFGQGTRLTVV.

The chain uses TRBV6-5 and TRBJ1-4, with 11 bases matching TRBD1. V shed 0 bases, J shed 6 bases, and the junction held 3 bases outside the gene matches. This CDR3 spans 16 amino acids. In germline, CDR1 is MNHEY, CDR2 SVGAGI. The CDR3 sequence: CASSYSGTGGYEKLFF. Here the CDR3 DNA reads TGTGCCAGCAGTTACTCCGGGACAGGGGGGTATGAAAAACTGTTTTTT.

V and J are TRBV10-3 and TRBJ2-3; perhaps TRBD1 as D (6 bases). V lost 11 bases to trimming and J lost 6 bases, with 15 bases between them. The germline gives CDR1 ENHRY, CDR2 SYGVKD. CDR3 size: 12 residues. The CDR3 reads CASKGGSDTQYF. Here the CDR3 DNA reads TGTGCCTCAAAAGGGGGTTCGGATACGCAGTATTTT.

This chain uses TRBV11-3 with TRBJ1-1; D may be TRBD1 (6 bases). The CDR3 extends over 13 amino acids. Per germline, CDR1 SGHNT and CDR2 YENEEA. V gave up 1 base and J gave up 6 bases, with 9 bases separating them. Written as DNA, the CDR3 is TGTGCCAGCAGCTTAGCAGGGGCTCCTGAAGCTTTCTTT. It translates to CASSLAGAPEAFF.

The chain links TRBV4-1 to TRBJ1-1; D ambiguous. Germline V gives CDR1 MGHRA, CDR2 YSYEKL. V lost 0 bases, J lost 5 bases, and 7 bases lay in between. The CDR3 runs to 13 residues. The CDR3 DNA reads as TGCGCCAGCAGCCAAGATGGCTGGACTGAAGCTTTCTTT. Amino acid sequence: CASSQDGWTEAFF.

This chain joins TRBV11-3 and TRBJ2-2; 7 bases agree with TRBD2. This CDR3 is 14 amino acids long. With 5 bases clipped from V and 8 bases from J, the junction kept 8 bases outside the gene matches. The germline V gene has CDR1 SGHNT and CDR2 YENEEA. CDR3 DNA sequence: TGTGCCAGCAGCCCGCGGGGGTCCGGGGGGGAGCTGTTTTTT. It yields the protein CASSPRGSGGELFF.

This clone was counted once. V is TRBV2 and J is TRBJ1-4; the match to TRBD1 covers 7 bases. The CDR3 extends over 16 amino acids. The germline CDR1 and CDR2 sequences are SNHLY and FYNNEI. Germline trimming cut 6 bases from V and 4 bases from J; bases unmatched to any gene: 11. The CDR3 sequence: CASRWNRGEGNEKLFF. The CDR3 region has the DNA TGTGCCAGCAGGTGGAACAGGGGAGAGGGTAATGAAAAACTGTTTTTT.

CDR3 amino acids: CASSLGGLQNTEAFF. Written as DNA, the CDR3 is TGTGCCAGCAGCTTAGGTGGACTCCAGAACACTGAAGCTTTCTTT. The chain recombines TRBV7-9 with TRBJ1-1; D is ambiguous. V lost 1 base and J 1 base, leaving 10 bases between the germline ends. Per the germline V gene, CDR1 is SEHNR and CDR2 is FQNEAQ (reference sequence). The CDR3 length is 15 residues.

This clone has a handful of counts. V usage is TRBV6-5 and J usage is TRBJ2-5, with D maybe TRBD2 (5 bases). The V end lost 8 bases, the J end lost 4 bases, and 17 bases lay between the germline ends. CDR3 length: 14 amino acids. Germline CDR1 MNHEY, CDR2 SVGAGI. CDR3 sequence: CASAWGEGSETQYF. DNA of the CDR3: TGTGCCAGCGCGTGGGGAGAGGGTTCAGAGACCCAGTACTTC.

To note about this clone: The junction departs from the called germline gene at one end, perhaps through a read error. In DNA, the CDR3 is TGTGCCAGCAGCGAAGACTCGGGGGGACTCTCCTACGAGCAGTACTTC. This translates into CASSEDSGGLSYEQYF. The chain is built from TRBV2 and TRBJ2-7; 7 bases agree with TRBD2. Germline CDR1 SNHLY, CDR2 FYNNEI. This CDR3 comprises 16 residues.

The rearrangement links TRBV27 to TRBJ2-1; TRBD2 aligns across 9 bases. The J segment lost 0 bases and the V segment lost 3 bases, leaving 6 bases of the junction unmatched. Germline V CDR1 and CDR2: MNHEY, SMNVEV (reference sequence). There are 17 residues in the CDR3. The CDR3, as DNA: TGTGCCAGCAGTTTCATATTTAGCGGGAGCTCCTACAATGAGCAGTTCTTC. Protein: CASSFIFSGSSYNEQFF.

V and J are TRBV5-1 and TRBJ2-5; 8 positions agree with TRBD2. The germline V gene has CDR1 SGHRS and CDR2 YFSETQ. The CDR3 extends over 15 amino acids. V lost 4 bases and J lost 0; bases outside the gene matches: 5. The CDR3 region is CASSVGTSYQETQYF. The DNA for the CDR3 is TGCGCCAGCAGCGTTGGGACTAGTTACCAAGAGACCCAGTACTTC.

This clone was found once. This chain links TRBV18 with TRBJ1-6; TRBD1 is a possible D gene (5 bases). The CDR3 has 16 residues. Trimming shortened V by 3 bases and J by 7 bases, and 16 bases separated the two germline ends. Germline CDR1 is KGHSH and CDR2 is LQKENI. The CDR3 coding sequence is TGTGCCAGCTCACCCCGGGACGCGGGGGAAAATTCACCCCTCCACTTT. This codes for CASSPRDAGENSPLHF.

V and J are TRBV7-6 and TRBJ2-7; the match to TRBD1 covers 7 bases. CDR1 is SGHVS, CDR2 FNYEAQ, per germline. Trimming removed 5 bases from V and 2 bases from J; junction bases left unmatched: 6. The CDR3 spans 14 residues. Here the CDR3 DNA reads TGTGCCAGCAGCCCACGTGGGACAGCCTACGAGCAGTACTTC. It encodes CASSPRGTAYEQYF.

The chain couples TRBV5-1 to TRBJ2-5, with a possible D match to TRBD1 (7 bases). CDR3 length: 13 residues. From germline, CDR1 is SGHRS and CDR2 YFSETQ. The V end was cut by 5 bases, the J end by 5 bases, with 13 bases between. CDR3: CASSEEGAETQYF. DNA of the CDR3: TGCGCCAGCAGTGAGGAGGGGGCGGAGACCCAGTACTTC.

The J gene is TRBJ1-6, the V gene TRBV5-1; 8 bases agree with TRBD1. This CDR3 has 16 amino acids. The germline CDR1 and CDR2 sequences are SGHRS and YFSETQ. J was trimmed by 7 bases and V by 5 bases; bases with no gene match: 11. Here the CDR3 reads CASRKGQAVINSPLHF. The CDR3 bases are TGCGCCAGCAGGAAGGGACAGGCGGTAATAAATTCACCCCTCCACTTT.

J is TRBJ1-1 and V is TRBV12-3 or TRBV12-4; the D gene is possibly TRBD1 (5 bases). The germline V and J ends were trimmed by 4 bases and 4 bases, with 7 bases remaining between them. This CDR3 region has 12 residues. The CDR3 DNA sequence: TGTGCCAGCAGTTCCAGGGCCACTGAAGCTTTCTTT. Protein product: CASSSRATEAFF.

This chain joins TRBV7-2 and TRBJ2-7, with D perhaps TRBD2 (6 bases). The V gene lost 0 bases and the J gene lost 6 bases, with 21 bases spanning the gap. The germline gives CDR1 SGHTA, CDR2 FQGNSA. This CDR3 contains 17 residues. CDR3 bases: TGTGCCAGCAGCTTAGCGTACGATCCGGGACTTAGCCCCGAGCAGTACTTC. This encodes CASSLAYDPGLSPEQYF. The variable domain in full, completed from reference TRBV7-2 and TRBJ2-7, reads GAGVSQSPSNKVTEKGKDVELRCDPISGHTALYWYRQSLGQGLEFLIYFQGNSAPDKSGLPSDRFSAERTGGSVSTLTIQRTQQEDSAVYLCASSLAYDPGLSPEQYFGPGTRLTVT.

This clone occurred once. The chain couples TRBV19 to TRBJ1-6, with 7 bases lining up with TRBD1. V was clipped by 2 bases and J by 8 bases; unmatched bases: 9. This CDR3 is built from 16 residues. In germline, CDR1 is LNHDA, CDR2 SQIVND (reference sequence). The CDR3 nucleotides read TGTGCCAGTAGTATATTAACCAGGGGGGTTGATTCACCCCTCCACTTT. This gives the protein CASSILTRGVDSPLHF.

This clone was seen only once. The chain employs TRBV7-2 and TRBJ2-4, with 9 bases that match TRBD2. CDR3 size: 19 residues. From germline, CDR1 is SGHTA and CDR2 FQGNSA. Trimming took 2 bases from V and 1 from J; bases not matched to a gene: 12. CDR3 residues: CASSLYRLAELRAKNIQYF. The CDR3 DNA reads TGTGCCAGCAGCTTATACCGACTAGCGGAATTACGGGCCAAAAACATTCAGTACTTC. The whole variable domain, remainder taken from reference TRBV7-2 and TRBJ2-4, is GAGVSQSPSNKVTEKGKDVELRCDPISGHTALYWYRQSLGQGLEFLIYFQGNSAPDKSGLPSDRFSAERTGGSVSTLTIQRTQQEDSAVYLCASSLYRLAELRAKNIQYFGAGTRLSVL.

The chain combines TRBV9 with TRBJ2-2, with a possible D match to TRBD2 (5 bases). CDR3 size: 15 residues. Germline V gene sequence: CDR1 SGDLS, CDR2 YYNGEE. V was trimmed by 0 bases and J by 5 bases, leaving 11 bases between them. The CDR3 DNA reads TGTGCCAGCAGCGTAGCGGGGTCCCAGACCGGGGAGCTGTTTTTT. It specifies CASSVAGSQTGELFF.

The chain couples TRBV6-1 to TRBJ1-2; 7 bases match TRBD1. The CDR3 loop spans 17 amino acids. V shed 4 bases, J shed 0 bases, and the junction held 11 bases outside the gene matches. Per germline, CDR1 MNHNS and CDR2 SASEGT. The CDR3 DNA follows: TGTGCCAGCAGTGCCTATGGAGGGGGCTCTCCTAACTATGGCTACACCTTC. Translated, it gives CASSAYGGGSPNYGYTF.

The genes are TRBV28 and TRBJ2-3, with 10 bases lining up with TRBD2. The CDR3 length is 16 residues. Germline V lookup: CDR1 MDHEN, CDR2 SYDVKM. Losses at the gene ends were 5 bases for V and 0 bases for J; bases not matched to a gene: 5. CDR3 amino acids: CASSPTSGISTDTQYF. The CDR3 nucleotides are TGTGCCAGCAGTCCTACTAGCGGGATTAGCACAGATACGCAGTATTTT.

The genes are TRBV3-1 (or the pseudogene TRBV3-2) and TRBJ2-1; 7 bases line up with TRBD2. V gave up 3 bases and J gave up 10 bases; unmatched junction bases: 9. The CDR3 extends over 14 amino acids. Germline CDR1 reads LGHDT; CDR2 reads YNNKEL (reference sequence). The CDR3 bases are TGTGCCAGCAGCCAGACTAGCCGGGTTAGGGAGCAGTTCTTC. Amino acids: CASSQTSRVREQFF.

J is TRBJ1-3 and V is TRBV6-1; 9 bases match TRBD1. V lost 1 base, J lost 4 bases, and 2 bases stayed unmatched. The length of the CDR3 is 15 residues. Germline V gives CDR1 MNHNS, CDR2 SASEGT. CDR3 in DNA: TGTGCCAGCAGTGAAGAGACAGGGGGGGGAAACACCATATATTTT. Translated, it gives CASSEETGGGNTIYF.